The 15 T cell receptor beta chains reported below all come from one sample, sequenced in a study of T-cell memory formation after mild COVID-19. TCRdb re-called the 5' RACE reads with MiXCR, one entry per CDR3 protein. The sample lists about 410,000 distinct CDR3 sequences, 15% to 20% occurring once. Sequencing was done on a sample of PBMCs or a T cell subset sorted from them (not recorded which). The source of these receptors is a young man who had mild COVID-19 (a few samples of this study predate the infection). Cell type and time point are not known.

The chain joins TRBV24-1 to TRBJ2-2, with 8 bases aligning to TRBD1. Germline V gene data show CDR1 as KGHDR and CDR2 as SFDVKD. V lost 6 bases and J lost 6; bases outside the gene matches: 8. This CDR3 comprises 15 residues. The chain's CDR3 is CATSQSDRAPGELFF. CDR3 sequence (DNA): TGTGCCACCAGTCAATCGGACAGGGCTCCCGGGGAGCTGTTTTTT.

Comment on this clonotype: The junction shows a germline mismatch at one end, possibly a read error. The rearrangement uses TRBV5-1 and TRBJ1-1; D ambiguous. Germline loops: CDR1 SGHRS, CDR2 YFSETQ. The CDR3 extends over 14 amino acids. CDR3 sequence reads: CASSLAPENAEAFF. CDR3 nucleotide sequence: TGCGCCAGCAGCTTGGCCCCGGAGAACGCTGAAGCTTTCTTT. The entire variable domain, with the rest obtained from reference TRBV5-1 and TRBJ1-1, is as follows: KAGVTQTPRYLIKTRGQQVTLSCSPISGHRSVSWYQQTPGQGLQFLFEYFSETQRNKGNFPGRFSGRQFSNSRSEMNVSTLELGDSALYLCASSLAPENAEAFFGQGTRLTVV.

V gene TRBV12-3 or TRBV12-4 combines with J gene TRBJ2-1; D is undetermined. CDR3 length: 16 residues. With 6 bases removed from V and 0 bases from J, the gap between germline ends came to 15 bases. CDR3 bases: TGTGCCAGCAGCTCCGGCGGTGGGTTCTCCTACAATGAGCAGTTCTTC. The encoded protein is CASSSGGGFSYNEQFF.

This clonotype was detected only a few times. V usage is TRBV20-1 and J usage is TRBJ2-3; 8 bases are shared with TRBD1. This CDR3 spans 13 amino acids. Germline V gives CDR1 DFQATT, CDR2 SNEGSKA (reference sequence). Here the CDR3 DNA reads TGCAGCTTCCCGGGACAGGGCACAGATACGCAGTATTTT. Protein sequence: CSFPGQGTDTQYF.

This clonotype was seen many times. The rearrangement joins TRBV25-1 to TRBJ1-1; 9 nucleotides line up with TRBD1. V trimming: 7 bases; J trimming: 3 bases; junction bases outside the gene matches: 6. The CDR3 is 14 residues long. CDR1 is MGHDK, CDR2 SYGVNS, per germline. The CDR3, as DNA: TGTGCCAGCAACCGACAGGGGGTCGACACTGAAGCTTTCTTT. As protein: CASNRQGVDTEAFF.

The genes are TRBV20-1 and TRBJ1-1; D unclear. The CDR3 totals 13 residues. Per the germline V gene, CDR1 is DFQATT and CDR2 is SNEGSKA (reference sequence). V was pared by 0 bases and J by 3 bases, with 8 bases between. Here the CDR3 reads CSAREGIHTEAFF. The CDR3 nucleotides read TGCAGTGCTAGAGAAGGGATTCACACTGAAGCTTTCTTT.

The CDR3 here is CASSGRDIFTYEQYF. The CDR3, as DNA: TGTGCCAGCAGCGGTCGGGACATCTTTACCTACGAGCAGTACTTC. The chain joins TRBV4-2 to TRBJ2-7, with D possibly TRBD1 on 6 matching bases. V was trimmed by 5 bases and J by 2 bases, leaving 16 bases between them. This CDR3 contains 15 residues. Germline lookup yields CDR1 LGHNA and CDR2 YNFKEQ.

The chain's CDR3 is CAIRTGQNTEAFF. The CDR3 coding sequence is TGTGCCATCAGGACAGGGCAGAACACTGAAGCTTTCTTT. The chain combines TRBV10-3 with TRBJ1-1, with TRBD1 matching 7 bases. The V segment lost 6 bases and the J segment 1 base; nucleotides outside the gene matches: 2. The CDR3 runs 13 residues. Germline V gene data show CDR1 as ENHRY and CDR2 as SYGVKD.

This sequence joins TRBV7-2 and TRBJ2-2; D is unclear. Germline V CDR1 and CDR2: SGHTA, FQGNSA. The CDR3 is 13 residues long. Trimming pared 2 bases from V and 7 bases from J, leaving 8 bases between. CDR3 sequence reads: CASSLFGFGELFF. The DNA for the CDR3 is TGTGCCAGCAGCTTATTCGGGTTCGGGGAGCTGTTTTTT.

This clonotype has only a few counts. This chain joins TRBV30 and TRBJ1-2; D perhaps matches TRBD1 (6 bases). The CDR3 length is 12 residues. Trimming cost V 2 bases and J 4 bases, with 8 bases left between them. Germline CDR1 GTSNPN, CDR2 SVGIG (reference sequence). The CDR3 DNA is TGTGCCTGGAGTTTGGACAGCTATGGCTACACCTTC. Translating it yields CAWSLDSYGYTF.

This chain connects TRBV6-2 or TRBV6-3 to TRBJ2-1; tentative D call: TRBD2 (7 bases). V shed 7 bases and J shed 5 bases, with 18 bases lying between them. Germline CDR1 reads MNHEY; CDR2 reads SVGEGT. This CDR3 has 15 residues. CDR3 sequence (DNA): TGTGCCAGCACCTCTCTGGGGGGGCGCCACAATGAGCAGTTCTTC. Translating it yields CASTSLGGRHNEQFF.

This chain joins TRBV4-1 and TRBJ1-2; D is possibly TRBD1 (6 bases). Deletions cut 3 bases from V and 4 bases from J, with 15 bases between. Germline CDR1 reads MGHRA; CDR2 reads YSYEKL. This CDR3 contains 15 residues. The CDR3 bases are TGCGCCAGCAGCCAGGGTACAGGGAACGGCTATGGCTACACCTTC. It translates to CASSQGTGNGYGYTF.

A few counts support this clonotype. The chain combines TRBV5-1 with TRBJ2-3, with D hard to call. V lost 5 bases to trimming and J lost 6 bases, with 13 bases between them. This CDR3 contains 13 residues. Germline-derived CDR1 and CDR2 are SGHRS and YFSETQ. This chain's CDR3 is CASSTRPTDTQYF. The CDR3 nucleotides read TGCGCCAGCAGTACGAGGCCAACCGATACGCAGTATTTT.

Ten or more counts support this clonotype. The V and J genes are TRBV7-6 and TRBJ1-5; D gene unclear. The CDR3 loop spans 12 amino acids. CDR1 is SGHVS and CDR2 is FNYEAQ in the germline V gene. The V and J ends lost 2 bases and 7 bases respectively, with 6 bases between them. The CDR3, as DNA: TGTGCCAGCAGCTTATGGAGGCAGCCCCAGCATTTT. This gives the protein CASSLWRQPQHF.

This clonotype was counted a few times. CDR3 region: CSVDRTGELFF. The CDR3 DNA reads TGCAGCGTTGATAGAACAGGAGAGCTGTTTTTT. The chain links TRBV29-1 to TRBJ2-2; D may be TRBD1 (5 bases). The length of the CDR3 is 11 residues. Between the trimmed V and J ends, which lost 3 bases and 11 bases, there was a span of 10 bases. Per germline, CDR1 SQVTM and CDR2 ANQGSEA.